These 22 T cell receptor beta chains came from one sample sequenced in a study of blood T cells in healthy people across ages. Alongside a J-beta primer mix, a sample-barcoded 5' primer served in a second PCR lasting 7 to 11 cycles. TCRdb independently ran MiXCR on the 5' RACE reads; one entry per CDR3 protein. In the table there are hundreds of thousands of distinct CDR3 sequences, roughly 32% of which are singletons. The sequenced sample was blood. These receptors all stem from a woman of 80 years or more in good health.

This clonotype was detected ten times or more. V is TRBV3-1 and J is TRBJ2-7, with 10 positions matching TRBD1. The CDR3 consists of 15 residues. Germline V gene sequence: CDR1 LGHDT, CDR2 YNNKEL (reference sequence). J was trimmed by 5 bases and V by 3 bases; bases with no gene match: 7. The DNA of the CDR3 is TGTGCCAGCAGCCACTCCCCTGGGACAGGGGACGAGCAGTACTTC. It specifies CASSHSPGTGDEQYF.

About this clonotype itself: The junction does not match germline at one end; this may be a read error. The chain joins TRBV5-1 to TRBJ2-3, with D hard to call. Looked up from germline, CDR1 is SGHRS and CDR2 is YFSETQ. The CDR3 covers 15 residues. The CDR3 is CASGLAAGPTDTQYF. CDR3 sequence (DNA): TGCGCCAGCGGCTTGGCGGCAGGACCCACAGATACGCAGTATTTT.

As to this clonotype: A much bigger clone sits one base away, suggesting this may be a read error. In nucleotides, the CDR3 is TGTGCCAGCAGCGCCGGACAGGGACTGAACACTGAAGCTTTCTTT. Protein sequence: CASSAGQGLNTEAFF. The V and J genes are TRBV4-2 and TRBJ1-1; 8 bases map to TRBD1. The CDR3 covers 15 residues. Looked up from germline, CDR1 is LGHNA and CDR2 is YNFKEQ. The V gene end was trimmed by 5 bases and the J gene end by 0 bases; junction bases not matched to a gene: 5.

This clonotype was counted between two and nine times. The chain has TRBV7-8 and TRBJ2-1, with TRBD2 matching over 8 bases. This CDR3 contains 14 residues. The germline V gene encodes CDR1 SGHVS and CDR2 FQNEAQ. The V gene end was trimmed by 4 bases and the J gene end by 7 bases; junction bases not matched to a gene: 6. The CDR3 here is CASSYRAGVNEQFF. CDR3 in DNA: TGTGCCAGCAGCTATCGAGCGGGAGTAAATGAGCAGTTCTTC. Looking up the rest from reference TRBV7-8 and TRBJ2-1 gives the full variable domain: GAGVSQSPRYKVAKRGQDVALRCDPISGHVSLFWYQQALGQGPEFLTYFQNEAQLDKSGLPSDRFFAERPEGSVSTLKIQRTQQEDSAVYLCASSYRAGVNEQFFGPGTRLTVL.

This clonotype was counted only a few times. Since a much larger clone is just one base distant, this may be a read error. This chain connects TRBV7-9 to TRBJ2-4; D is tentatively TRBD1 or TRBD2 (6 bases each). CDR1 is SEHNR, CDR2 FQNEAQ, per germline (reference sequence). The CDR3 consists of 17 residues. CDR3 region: CVSSLGNYGGGGNIQYF. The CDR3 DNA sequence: TGTGTCAGCAGCTTAGGAAATTACGGGGGCGGTGGAAACATTCAGTACTTC.

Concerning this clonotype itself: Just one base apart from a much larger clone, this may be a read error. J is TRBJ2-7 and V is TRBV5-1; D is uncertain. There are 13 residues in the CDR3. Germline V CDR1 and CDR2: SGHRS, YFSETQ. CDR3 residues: CASSLGFNYVQYF. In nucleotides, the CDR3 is TGCGCCAGCAGCCTCGGTTTTAACTACGTGCAGTACTTC.

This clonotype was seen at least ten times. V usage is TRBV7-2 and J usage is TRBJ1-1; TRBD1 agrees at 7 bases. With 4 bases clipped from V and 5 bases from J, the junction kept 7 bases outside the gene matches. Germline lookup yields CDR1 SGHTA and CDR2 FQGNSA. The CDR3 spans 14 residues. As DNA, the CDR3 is TGTGCCAGCAGCTGGGTACAGGGGTCGACTGAAGCTTTCTTT. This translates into CASSWVQGSTEAFF.

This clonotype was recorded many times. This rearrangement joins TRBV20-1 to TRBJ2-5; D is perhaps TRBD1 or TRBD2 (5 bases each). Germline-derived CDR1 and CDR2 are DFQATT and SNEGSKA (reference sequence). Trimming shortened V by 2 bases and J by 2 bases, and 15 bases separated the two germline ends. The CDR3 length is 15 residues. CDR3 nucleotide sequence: TGCAGTGCTAGACGAATAGGGGACCGACAAGAGACCCAGTACTTC. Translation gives CSARRIGDRQETQYF.

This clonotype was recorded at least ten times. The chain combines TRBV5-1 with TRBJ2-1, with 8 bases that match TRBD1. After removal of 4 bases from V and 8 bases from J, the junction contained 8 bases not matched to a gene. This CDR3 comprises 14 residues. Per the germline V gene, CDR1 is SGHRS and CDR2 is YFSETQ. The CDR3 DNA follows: TGCGCCAGCAGCAGGTCAGGGGGCAACGATGAGCAGTTCTTC. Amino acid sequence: CASSRSGGNDEQFF.

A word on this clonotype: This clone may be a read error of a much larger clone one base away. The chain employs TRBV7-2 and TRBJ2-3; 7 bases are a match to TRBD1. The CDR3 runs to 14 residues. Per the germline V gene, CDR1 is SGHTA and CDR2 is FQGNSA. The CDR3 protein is CAGSSDRAKDTQYF. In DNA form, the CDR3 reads TGTGCCGGCAGCTCCGACAGGGCCAAAGATACGCAGTATTTT.

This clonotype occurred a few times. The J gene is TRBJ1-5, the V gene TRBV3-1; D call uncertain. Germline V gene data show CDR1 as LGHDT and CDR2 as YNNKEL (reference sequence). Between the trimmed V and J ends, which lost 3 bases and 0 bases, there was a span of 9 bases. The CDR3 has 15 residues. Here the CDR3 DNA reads TGTGCCAGCAGCCAGACCTTCTCTAGCAATCAGCCCCAGCATTTT. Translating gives CASSQTFSSNQPQHF.

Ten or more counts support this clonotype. For the CDR3, the DNA is TGCAGCGTTTTCAGGCTAAGCCCACAGGGGGTCGAGACCCAGTACTTC. Amino acid sequence: CSVFRLSPQGVETQYF. The rearrangement links TRBV29-1 to TRBJ2-5; 8 nucleotides match TRBD1. CDR1 and CDR2 (germline): SQVTM, ANQGSEA. This CDR3 region has 16 residues. V lost 5 bases to trimming and J lost 5 bases; unmatched junction nucleotides: 16.

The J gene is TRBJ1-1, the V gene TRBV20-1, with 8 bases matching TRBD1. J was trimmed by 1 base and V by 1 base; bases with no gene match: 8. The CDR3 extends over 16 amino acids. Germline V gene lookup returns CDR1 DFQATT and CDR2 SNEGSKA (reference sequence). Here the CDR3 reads CSARGAGQDSNTEAFF. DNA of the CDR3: TGCAGTGCTAGAGGGGCGGGACAGGACTCGAACACTGAAGCTTTCTTT.

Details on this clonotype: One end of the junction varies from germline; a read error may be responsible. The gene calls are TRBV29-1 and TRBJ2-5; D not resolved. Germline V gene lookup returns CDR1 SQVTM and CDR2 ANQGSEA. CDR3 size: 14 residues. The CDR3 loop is CGVQRRISQETQYF. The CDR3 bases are TGCGGCGTCCAACGACGGATCTCCCAAGAGACCCAGTACTTC.

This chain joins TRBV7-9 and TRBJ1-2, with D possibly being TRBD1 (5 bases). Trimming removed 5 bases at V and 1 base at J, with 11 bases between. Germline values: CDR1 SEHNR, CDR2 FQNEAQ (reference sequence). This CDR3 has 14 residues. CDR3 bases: TGTGCCAGCAGCCCTTCACAGGTTAACTATGGCTACACCTTC. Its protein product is CASSPSQVNYGYTF.

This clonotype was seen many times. CDR3 residues: CASSVAGTQVHEQYF. CDR3 DNA: TGTGCCAGCAGCGTAGCCGGGACCCAGGTCCACGAGCAGTACTTC. This chain uses TRBV9 with TRBJ2-7; D may match TRBD1 or TRBD2 (5 bases each). The CDR3 extends over 15 amino acids. V was pared by 0 bases and J by 5 bases, with 15 bases between. CDR1 and CDR2 (germline): SGDLS, YYNGEE.

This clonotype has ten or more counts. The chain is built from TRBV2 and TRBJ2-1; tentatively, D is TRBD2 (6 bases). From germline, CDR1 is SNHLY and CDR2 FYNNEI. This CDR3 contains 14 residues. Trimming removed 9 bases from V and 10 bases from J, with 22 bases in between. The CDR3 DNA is TGTGCCAGTGTAAGAGCGGGTGGTCAGAGGGAGCAGTTCTTC. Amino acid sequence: CASVRAGGQREQFF.

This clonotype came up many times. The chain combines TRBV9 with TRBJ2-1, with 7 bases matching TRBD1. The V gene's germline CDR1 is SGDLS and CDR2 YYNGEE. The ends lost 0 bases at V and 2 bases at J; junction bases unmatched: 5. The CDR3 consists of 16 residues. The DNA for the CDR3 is TGTGCCAGCAGCGTAGGACAGGGTCAAACCTACAATGAGCAGTTCTTC. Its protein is CASSVGQGQTYNEQFF.

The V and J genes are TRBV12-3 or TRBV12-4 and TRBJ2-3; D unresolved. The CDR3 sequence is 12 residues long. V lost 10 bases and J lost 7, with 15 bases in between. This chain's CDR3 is CATTAARNTQYF. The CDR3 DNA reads TGTGCCACCACCGCCGCTCGGAATACGCAGTATTTT.

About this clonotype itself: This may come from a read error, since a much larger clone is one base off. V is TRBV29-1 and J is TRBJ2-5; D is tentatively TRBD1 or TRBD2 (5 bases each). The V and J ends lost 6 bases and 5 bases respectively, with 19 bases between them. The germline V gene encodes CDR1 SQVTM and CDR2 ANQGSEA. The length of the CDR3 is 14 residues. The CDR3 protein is CSVQRDPRGETQYF. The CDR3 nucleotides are TGCAGCGTGCAACGGGACCCCAGAGGCGAGACCCAGTACTTC.

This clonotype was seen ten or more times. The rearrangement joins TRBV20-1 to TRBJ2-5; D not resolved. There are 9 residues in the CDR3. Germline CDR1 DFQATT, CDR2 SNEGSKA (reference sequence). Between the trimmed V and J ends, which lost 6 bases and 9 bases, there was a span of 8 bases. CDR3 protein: CSAPKAQYF. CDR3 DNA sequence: TGCAGTGCCCCTAAGGCCCAGTACTTC.

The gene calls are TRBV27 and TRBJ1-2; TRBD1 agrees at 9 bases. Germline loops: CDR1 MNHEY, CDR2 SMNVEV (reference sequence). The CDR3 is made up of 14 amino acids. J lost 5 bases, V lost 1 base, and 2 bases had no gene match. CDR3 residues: CASSLWDREYGYTF. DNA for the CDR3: TGTGCCAGCAGTTTATGGGACAGGGAATATGGCTACACCTTC.